The 27 T cell receptor beta chains in this list originate from one sample, sequenced in a study of T cells in Graves' hyperthyroidism and ophthalmopathy. Amplification of TCR beta CDR3 regions was performed using RNA transcripts as template. The HTBI primer set was used in a first-round RT-PCR of the TCR CDR3. TCRdb called the multiplex PCR reads again in MiXCR, with one record for every CDR3 protein. The table records more than 500,000 distinct CDR3 sequences, about 46% of them present only once. The specimen was peripheral blood or thyroid tissue (not recorded which). These receptors were taken from an adult woman with Graves' disease, either hyperthyroidism or ophthalmopathy (not recorded which).

The chain links TRBV5-1 to TRBJ2-3, with D possibly being TRBD1 or TRBD2 (5 bases each). This CDR3 contains 15 residues. The germline V gene has CDR1 SGHRS and CDR2 YFSETQ. Trimming pared 0 bases from V and 1 base from J, leaving 9 bases between. Here the CDR3 DNA reads TGCGCCAGCAGCTTGGGGGACGGCGGCACAGATACGCAGTATTTT. Translation: CASSLGDGGTDTQYF.

Points on this clonotype: A much larger clone sits a single nucleotide away, making a read error possible. The chain recombines TRBV7-9 with TRBJ1-1; 7 bases match TRBD1. CDR1 is SEHNR, CDR2 FQNEAQ, per germline (reference sequence). The CDR3 totals 16 residues. The V gene end was trimmed by 5 bases and the J gene end by 0 bases; junction bases not matched to a gene: 9. CDR3 loop: CASSPPGGGMNTEAFF. The CDR3 DNA reads as TGTGCCAGCAGCCCCCCAGGGGGAGGTATGAACACTGAAGCTTTCTTT. The full variable domain, in which reference TRBV7-9 and TRBJ1-1 provide the parts outside the CDR3, is DTGVSQNPRHKITKRGQNVTFRCDPISEHNRLYWYRQTLGQGPEFLTYFQNEAQLEKSRLLSDRFSAERPKGSFSTLEIQRTEQGDSAMYLCASSPPGGGMNTEAFFGQGTRLTVV.

The table lists this clonotype with many counts. This chain uses TRBV29-1 with TRBJ2-7; D perhaps matches TRBD1 (6 bases). Germline assignment: CDR1 SQVTM and CDR2 ANQGSEA. The CDR3 sequence is 14 residues long. V lost 5 bases to trimming and J lost 0 bases, with 14 bases between them. CDR3 bases: TGCAGCGTTACAGGGTCGATGAGCTCCTACGAGCAGTACTTC. Its protein is CSVTGSMSSYEQYF.

The genes are TRBV20-1 and TRBJ1-2, with a weak D call TRBD1 (6 bases). Germline CDR1 reads DFQATT; CDR2 reads SNEGSKA (reference sequence). The CDR3 length is 14 residues. Trimming left V 6 bases short and J 2 bases short, with 16 bases between. Here the CDR3 DNA reads TGCAGTGCCAGCAGCCCCGGACAGAACTATGGCTACACCTTC. Translated: CSASSPGQNYGYTF.

The chain joins TRBV9 to TRBJ2-7; 9 nucleotides line up with TRBD1. The germline V gene encodes CDR1 SGDLS and CDR2 YYNGEE. The CDR3 covers 14 residues. The V and J ends lost 3 bases and 5 bases, in that order; junction bases with no gene match: 6. The CDR3 is CASSAPGQGDEQYF. CDR3 sequence (DNA): TGTGCCAGCAGCGCTCCGGGACAGGGCGACGAGCAGTACTTC.

V and J are TRBV24-1 and TRBJ2-5, with 7 bases lining up with TRBD1. Trimming removed 3 bases from V and 1 base from J; junction bases left unmatched: 4. CDR3 size: 15 residues. Per the germline V gene, CDR1 is KGHDR and CDR2 is SFDVKD. The DNA of the CDR3 is TGTGCCACCAGTGATCCGACAGGGACCCAAGAGACCCAGTACTTC. It encodes CATSDPTGTQETQYF.

The J gene is TRBJ2-5, the V gene TRBV29-1; D possibly matches TRBD1 or TRBD2 (5 bases each). CDR3 length: 11 residues. CDR1 is SQVTM and CDR2 is ANQGSEA in the germline V gene. The germline V and J ends were trimmed by 8 bases and 7 bases, with 14 bases remaining between them. CDR3 nucleotides: TGCAGCTTGGGGACCGTTGGGACCCAGTACTTC. Protein: CSLGTVGTQYF.

This rearrangement joins TRBV2 to TRBJ1-2, with a tentative D call TRBD1 (5 bases). This CDR3 has 13 amino acids. Per the germline V gene, CDR1 is SNHLY and CDR2 is FYNNEI. The V gene lost 10 bases and the J gene lost 5 bases, with 17 bases spanning the gap. In DNA form, the CDR3 reads TGTGCCACAGTGTCTTCGGGACGGTATGGCTACACCTTC. Amino acid sequence: CATVSSGRYGYTF. Full variable domain (remainder filled in from reference TRBV2 and TRBJ1-2): EPEVTQTPSHQVTQMGQEVILRCVPISNHLYFYWYRQILGQKVEFLVSFYNNEISEKSEIFDDQFSVERPDGSNFTLKIRSTKLEDSAMYFCATVSSGRYGYTFGSGTRLTVV.

As DNA, the CDR3 is TGTGCCAGCACCCGAGGGGACGGCTACACCTTC. Translating gives CASTRGDGYTF. This chain uses TRBV11-2 with TRBJ1-2, with a tentative D call TRBD1 (5 bases). V lost 7 bases and J 8 bases, leaving 11 bases between the germline ends. There are 11 residues in the CDR3. The germline V gene encodes CDR1 SGHAT and CDR2 FQNNGV.

This clonotype was seen once. The chain employs TRBV7-9 and TRBJ2-5; tentatively, D is TRBD2 (5 bases). V lost 3 bases, J lost 0 bases, and 8 bases lay in between. Germline CDR1 is SEHNR and CDR2 is FQNEAQ (reference sequence). This CDR3 contains 14 residues. The CDR3 DNA sequence: TGTGCCAGCAGCTTCAGCGGTTACCAAGAGACCCAGTACTTC. Its protein is CASSFSGYQETQYF.

The chain has TRBV11-2 and TRBJ2-1; a possible D gene is TRBD2 (5 bases). The CDR3 totals 15 residues. The germline gives CDR1 SGHAT, CDR2 FQNNGV. Trimming removed 1 base from V and 6 bases from J, with 13 bases in between. CDR3 loop: CASSLVYGVRNEQFF. DNA of the CDR3: TGTGCCAGCAGCTTAGTGTACGGGGTACGCAATGAGCAGTTCTTC.

This clonotype showed up many times. The chain recombines TRBV2 with TRBJ2-2; 9 bases align to TRBD1. V lost 6 bases to trimming and J lost 3 bases; unmatched junction nucleotides: 5. CDR1 SNHLY and CDR2 FYNNEI come from the germline V gene. This CDR3 region has 15 residues. The CDR3 coding sequence is TGTGCCAGCAGGTTGACAGGGGGAGACACCGGGGAGCTGTTTTTT. Amino acid sequence: CASRLTGGDTGELFF.

At least ten counts were recorded for this clonotype. The V call is TRBV6-5, the J call TRBJ1-1; no clear D. Trimming removed 4 bases from V and 1 base from J, with 13 bases in between. Germline loops: CDR1 MNHEY, CDR2 SVGAGI. CDR3 length: 15 residues. CDR3 DNA: TGTGCCAGCAGTTTGACACTCCGAAGGAACACTGAAGCTTTCTTT. Translation gives CASSLTLRRNTEAFF.

This rearrangement joins TRBV10-3 to TRBJ2-6; tentatively, D is TRBD1 (5 bases). Germline lookup yields CDR1 ENHRY and CDR2 SYGVKD. Trimming removed 10 bases at V and 6 bases at J, with 13 bases between. The CDR3 extends over 13 amino acids. DNA for the CDR3: TGTGCCACAAGGATAGGGGCGGCCAACGTCCTGACTTTC. This encodes CATRIGAANVLTF.

Ten or more counts support this clonotype. The genes are TRBV7-9 and TRBJ2-7; maybe TRBD1 (6 bases). Germline V CDR1 and CDR2: SEHNR, FQNEAQ (reference sequence). With 2 bases removed from V and 3 bases from J, the gap between germline ends came to 14 bases. The CDR3 contains 15 residues. The CDR3 is CASSLWQGLVYEQYF. The CDR3 DNA is TGTGCCAGCAGCTTATGGCAGGGGCTAGTCTACGAGCAGTACTTC.

This clonotype appeared many times. The chain joins TRBV6-1 to TRBJ1-5; TRBD1 agrees at 9 bases. Trimming removed 8 bases from V and 3 bases from J; junction bases left unmatched: 2. In germline, CDR1 is MNHNS, CDR2 SASEGT. The CDR3 has 13 amino acids. The CDR3 region has the DNA TGTGCCAGCCGGGACAGGGTCAATCAGCCCCAGCATTTT. It translates to CASRDRVNQPQHF.

Turning to this clonotype: One end of the junction fails to match germline, which may point to a read error. The V and J genes are TRBV7-2 and TRBJ1-2; a weak D match, TRBD1 (5 bases). CDR1 SGHTA and CDR2 FQGNSA come from the germline V gene. This CDR3 is 13 amino acids long. The CDR3 bases are TGCGCCAGCAGCCAAGATTCGACAGCTGGCTACACCTTC. Protein product: CASSQDSTAGYTF.

This clonotype was observed many times. The chain couples TRBV7-2 to TRBJ1-1; 7 nucleotides agree with TRBD1. From germline, CDR1 is SGHTA and CDR2 FQGNSA. With 4 bases clipped from V and 10 bases from J, the junction kept 12 bases outside the gene matches. This CDR3 is built from 14 residues. The CDR3 region is CASSSGHRGGGAFF. The DNA of the CDR3 is TGTGCCAGCAGCTCCGGACACAGGGGAGGTGGAGCTTTCTTT.

This clonotype was seen a few times. The chain links TRBV28 to TRBJ2-6; D gene ambiguous. The length of the CDR3 is 12 residues. CDR1 MDHEN and CDR2 SYDVKM come from the germline V gene. V was trimmed by 8 bases and J by 4 bases, leaving 6 bases between them. DNA of the CDR3: TGTGCCAGCCCGTTCGGGGCCAACGTCCTGACTTTC. This codes for CASPFGANVLTF.

J is TRBJ1-3 and V is TRBV7-9; 9 nucleotides agree with TRBD1. The germline CDR1 and CDR2 sequences are SEHNR and FQNEAQ (reference sequence). This CDR3 has 16 amino acids. J lost 4 bases, V lost 5 bases, and 9 bases had no gene match. The CDR3 sequence: CASSQMGQGFGNTIYF. For the CDR3, the DNA is TGTGCCAGCAGCCAGATGGGACAGGGTTTCGGAAACACCATATATTTT.

In this sample, this clonotype turned up many times. One end of the junction does not line up with germline, which may come from a read error. The rearrangement joins TRBV4-1 to TRBJ2-5; 11 positions agree with TRBD2. The germline gives CDR1 MGHRA, CDR2 YSYEKL. The length of the CDR3 is 14 residues. CDR3 DNA: TGCGCCAGCAGCCACCTCGGACTAGCGGGCCCCGGGCACTTC. It yields the protein CASSHLGLAGPGHF.

The V call is TRBV2, the J call TRBJ2-2; TRBD1 matches 10 bases. Germline V gene data show CDR1 as SNHLY and CDR2 as FYNNEI. J lost 5 bases, V lost 3 bases, and 3 bases had no gene match. There are 15 residues in the CDR3. The CDR3 DNA reads TGTGCCAGCAGTGAGACAGGGGGCGATACCGGGGAGCTGTTTTTT. This gives the protein CASSETGGDTGELFF.

This clonotype was detected a few times. CDR3 protein: CASRTLSPEKLFF. The DNA of the CDR3 is TGTGCCAGCAGGACCCTTTCCCCTGAAAAACTGTTTTTT. This chain links TRBV28 with TRBJ1-4; no reliable D call. From germline, CDR1 is MDHEN and CDR2 SYDVKM. The V end was cut by 6 bases, the J end by 7 bases, with 12 bases between. The length of the CDR3 is 13 residues. Full variable domain (outside the CDR3, taken from reference TRBV28 and TRBJ1-4): DVKVTQSSRYLVKRTGEKVFLECVQDMDHENMFWYRQDPGLGLRLIYFSYDVKMKEKGDIPEGYSVSREKKERFSLILESASTNQTSMYLCASRTLSPEKLFFGSGTQLSVL.

This clonotype was seen a few times. This rearrangement joins TRBV10-2 to TRBJ2-7; TRBD2 aligns across 9 bases. Germline CDR1 is WSHSY and CDR2 is SAAADI. The CDR3 contains 14 residues. Losses at the gene ends were 5 bases for V and 2 bases for J; bases not matched to a gene: 4. CDR3 in amino acids: CASSQREAPYEQYF. CDR3 sequence (DNA): TGCGCCAGCAGTCAGCGGGAGGCCCCCTACGAGCAGTACTTC.

This clonotype was observed many times. The rearrangement joins TRBV20-1 to TRBJ1-6; tentative D call: TRBD1 (5 bases). V shed 6 bases and J shed 7 bases, with 19 bases lying between them. Looked up from germline, CDR1 is DFQATT and CDR2 is SNEGSKA (reference sequence). The CDR3 contains 15 residues. CDR3: CSAKPPGSTNSPLHF. CDR3 in DNA: TGCAGTGCCAAGCCCCCAGGGTCTACCAATTCACCCCTCCACTTT.

CDR3 sequence: CAHSQGGRGYTF. CDR3 sequence (DNA): TGTGCCCATTCCCAGGGCGGGAGAGGCTACACCTTC. The genes are TRBV10-3 and TRBJ1-2; perhaps TRBD1 as D (5 bases). The CDR3 has 12 residues. Trimming left V 11 bases short and J 8 bases short, with 18 bases between. The germline V gene has CDR1 ENHRY and CDR2 SYGVKD.

This clonotype was seen a handful of times. The rearrangement uses TRBV7-6 and TRBJ2-6; no definite D call. V dropped 2 bases and J dropped 0 bases, with 5 bases sitting between them. The CDR3 spans 15 residues. Per germline, CDR1 SGHVS and CDR2 FNYEAQ. The CDR3 here is CASSLRPSGANVLTF. As DNA, the CDR3 is TGTGCCAGCAGCTTACGACCCTCTGGGGCCAACGTCCTGACTTTC.